The rows below give T cell receptor beta chains drawn from one sample of a study of blood T cell repertoires in COVID-19. The method was immunoSEQ multiplex PCR; TCRdb's version includes in-frame clones alone and lacks a portion of them. The data hold 140,000 to 150,000 clones, with 87% observed a single time. Sequenced material: PBMCs or T cells enriched from blood (not recorded which). Every receptor here comes from a man in his sixties who had recovered from COVID-19. CDR3s include the opening cysteine and the closing phenylalanine or tryptophan. A D gene is named only where the DNA matches it firmly. Part of the rows lack a size; the others show once, few, many or a class for expanded clones.

d_call	clone_size	j_call	v_call	cdr3_aa	cdr3_nt
.	.	TRBJ2-5	TRBV15	CATSSDPRGETQYF	TGTGCCACCAGCAGCGACCCCCGGGGTGAGACCCAGTACTTC
TRBD1	.	TRBJ2-3	TRBV6-1	CASSEAEGTGHDTQYF	TGTGCCAGCAGTGAAGCTGAAGGGACAGGACACGATACGCAGTATTTT
.	.	TRBJ2-1	TRBV4-1	CASSQEERRREQFF	TGCGCCAGCAGCCAGGAGGAAAGGCGGCGCGAGCAGTTCTTC
TRBD1	.	TRBJ1-1	TRBV12-3/TRBV12-4	CASRLDRAEAFF	TGTGCCAGCAGGTTGGACAGGGCTGAAGCTTTCTTT
.	.	TRBJ1-3	TRBV5-5	CASSPLGDFSGNTIYF	TGTGCCAGCAGCCCTCTCGGGGATTTCTCTGGAAACACCATATATTTT
.	.	TRBJ2-1	TRBV11-2	CASSLAGAPLYNEQFF	TGTGCCAGCAGCTTAGCTGGAGCCCCGCTATACAATGAGCAGTTCTTC
TRBD2	once	TRBJ2-7	TRBV5-4	CASSSGLDSYEQYF	TGTGCCAGCAGCTCCGGACTAGACTCCTACGAGCAGTACTTC
.	.	TRBJ2-3	TRBV9	CASSVGGSTDTQYF	TGTGCCAGCAGCGTAGGCGGGAGCACAGATACGCAGTATTTT
.	.	TRBJ1-3	TRBV28	CASSLFLGSNSGNTIYF	TGTGCCAGCAGTTTATTTTTGGGCTCCAACTCTGGAAACACCATATATTTT
TRBD2	.	TRBJ2-6	TRBV19	CASSIGLAGVSGANVLTF	TGTGCCAGTAGTATAGGACTAGCGGGAGTTTCTGGGGCCAACGTCCTGACTTTC
.	.	TRBJ2-5	TRBV27	CASSLDPGPGETQYF	TGTGCCAGCAGTTTAGACCCAGGGCCCGGGGAGACCCAGTACTTC
TRBD1	.	TRBJ2-3	TRBV28	CASSLGQGSTDTQYF	TGTGCCAGCAGTTTAGGACAGGGGAGCACAGATACGCAGTATTTT
.	.	TRBJ1-2	TRBV30	CAWSGGGGYTF	TGTGCCTGGAGTGGGGGGGGAGGCTACACCTTC
.	.	TRBJ2-7	TRBV19	CASSTGQGYYEQYF	TGTGCCAGTAGTACGGGGCAGGGGTACTACGAGCAGTACTTC
TRBD2	.	TRBJ2-2	TRBV20-1	CSASRLAGAGELFF	TGCAGTGCTAGTCGGCTAGCGGGGGCCGGGGAGCTGTTTTTT
.	.	TRBJ1-1	TRBV24-1	CATARAENTEAFF	TGTGCCACCGCCCGAGCCGAGAACACTGAAGCTTTCTTT
TRBD1	.	TRBJ1-6	TRBV6-5	CASGRTGGNSPLHF	TGTGCCAGCGGCCGGACAGGGGGTAATTCACCCCTCCACTTT
TRBD2	.	TRBJ2-3	TRBV5-5	CASSLWEGSTDTQYF	TGTGCCAGCAGCTTGTGGGAGGGGAGCACAGATACGCAGTATTTT
TRBD1	.	TRBJ2-1	TRBV19	CASSDRVGEQFF	TGTGCCAGTAGCGACAGGGTCGGTGAGCAGTTCTTC
TRBD1	.	TRBJ1-3	TRBV5-6	CASSLRQGRGTIYF	TGTGCCAGCAGCTTGCGACAGGGGAGGGGAACCATATATTTT
TRBD1	once	TRBJ1-5	TRBV5-6	CASSSGTGKNQPQHF	TGTGCCAGCAGCTCCGGGACAGGGAAGAATCAGCCCCAGCATTTT
TRBD2	.	TRBJ2-7	TRBV11-2	CASSLGGRGASYEQYF	TGTGCCAGCAGCTTAGGGGGGCGGGGGGCCTCCTACGAGCAGTACTTC
.	.	TRBJ1-2	TRBV10-1	CASSDSQMDGYTF	TGCGCCAGCAGTGACAGTCAAATGGATGGCTACACCTTC
.	.	TRBJ1-3	TRBV4-1	CASSQEWQEERNTIYF	TGCGCCAGCAGCCAAGAATGGCAGGAGGAGAGGAACACCATATATTTT
.	.	TRBJ2-7	TRBV5-1	CASSLGQNYEQYF	TGCGCCAGCAGCTTGGGACAGAACTACGAGCAGTACTTC